This T cell receptor (beta chain) was obtained from a study of blood T cell repertoires in COVID-19. Clones were read by immunoSEQ multiplex PCR, and TCRdb kept only the in-frame ones, dropping some. The profile covers approximately 300,000 clones, with 86% appearing a single time and around 1.5% taken by the ten largest. The sequence derives from a woman in her 50s with acute or convalescent COVID-19. Sequencing was done on a sample of peripheral blood.

The CDR3 region has the DNA TGCAGCGCCGAGGGCAGGGGGAGCACAGATACGCAGTATTTT. This codes for CSAEGRGSTDTQYF. The chain is built from TRBV29-1 and TRBJ2-3; 7 bases line up with TRBD1. Germline V gene data show CDR1 as SQVTM and CDR2 as ANQGSEA. The length of the CDR3 is 14 residues. V was clipped by 7 bases and J by 0 bases; unmatched bases: 7.